Listed here is a single T cell receptor (beta chain). Its antigen is unidentified. Other nucleotide sequences from this sample produce the same CDR3. These data are taken from a study of cytomegalovirus exposure and HLA in healthy donors. PCR used 60 Vbeta primers and 13 Jbeta primers. In the original analysis: Later work found around 85 million unique TCR beta chains, with about 10 million shared. Assay used: immunoSEQ multiplex PCR; TCRdb lists only in-frame clones, some missing. That table gives V, J and clone size, and the DNA gave D and trimming. Of fewer than 350,000 clones listed, 70% to 90% are singletons. Study-wide points: Cytomegalovirus association was assigned to about 150 TCR beta chains. Analyses of presence/absence relied on an assumption of roughly uniform sequencing depth across donors. Evidence from a later analysis indicated that most CMV-associated TCR beta chains looked HLA-restricted.

The germline gives CDR1 LGHNA, CDR2 YNFKEQ. CDR3 length: 13 residues. The germline V and J ends were trimmed by 1 base and 1 base, with 4 bases remaining between them. This clonotype was obtained from a woman aged 18-29 years in good health and CMV-seronegative. J is TRBJ2-5 and V is TRBV4-2; D remains ambiguous. The sample was PBMCs. The CDR3 spells CASSQVGQETQYF. CDR3 coding DNA: TGTGCCAGCAGCCAAGTCGGCCAAGAGACCCAGTACTTC.